The 14 T cell receptor beta chains reported below all come from one sample, sequenced in a study of OX40 agonist ivuxolimab in advanced cancers. Generated by immunoSEQ multiplex PCR, the TCRdb table keeps only in-frame clones and is missing some. Seen here are 40,000 to 60,000 clones, about 79% observed once, and the top ten hold 7.9%. Sequenced here: CD4+ or CD8+ T cells sorted from blood, sampled in a trial of the OX40 agonist ivuxolimab. Receptors originate from an adult with an advanced solid tumor such as melanoma, head and neck, liver or kidney cancer.

This chain joins TRBV7-9 and TRBJ2-2, with D tentatively TRBD1 or TRBD2 (5 bases each). Trimming took 6 bases from V and 4 from J, leaving 12 bases between them. The germline CDR1 and CDR2 sequences are SEHNR and FQNEAQ (reference sequence). The CDR3 is 14 residues long. The CDR3 region has the DNA TGTGCCAGCAGTCAGGGACGTGTCACCGGGGAGCTGTTTTTT. This translates into CASSQGRVTGELFF.

Here the CDR3 reads CASSFSSGNTIYF. For the CDR3, the DNA is TGTGCCAGCAGCTTTTCCTCTGGAAACACCATATATTTT. V gene TRBV5-6 combines with J gene TRBJ1-3; D is unresolved. Trimming took off 2 bases at V and 0 bases at J, with 3 bases between the two ends. This CDR3 comprises 13 residues. Germline lookup yields CDR1 SGHDT and CDR2 YYEEEE.

The chain is built from TRBV5-1 and TRBJ1-1; TRBD1 agrees at 11 bases. The germline CDR1 and CDR2 sequences are SGHRS and YFSETQ. Trimming cost V 3 bases and J 4 bases; bases outside gene matches: 2. This CDR3 is 14 amino acids long. CDR3 sequence: CASSWGTGGTEAFF. The DNA for the CDR3 is TGCGCCAGCAGCTGGGGGACAGGGGGCACTGAAGCTTTCTTT.

This clone was seen a handful of times. This rearrangement joins TRBV2 to TRBJ1-2; possible D gene TRBD1, 5 bases. CDR1 is SNHLY, CDR2 FYNNEI, per germline. This CDR3 is built from 12 residues. V lost 8 bases to trimming and J lost 4 bases, with 11 bases between them. CDR3 coding DNA: TGTGCCAGCCACCAGGGCCTCTATGGCTACACCTTC. It specifies CASHQGLYGYTF.

This chain links TRBV5-6 with TRBJ1-2; TRBD1 aligns across 7 bases. The V segment lost 0 bases and the J segment 0 bases; nucleotides outside the gene matches: 11. This CDR3 has 18 amino acids. Germline V CDR1 and CDR2: SGHDT, YYEEEE. DNA for the CDR3: TGTGCCAGCAGCTTGGCCAGGAGGGGACAGATTTCTAACTATGGCTACACCTTC. It yields the protein CASSLARRGQISNYGYTF.

This clone turned up a few times. The rearrangement joins TRBV7-8 to TRBJ1-1; 7 bases match TRBD1. Per the germline V gene, CDR1 is SGHVS and CDR2 is FQNEAQ. The V gene end was trimmed by 3 bases and the J gene end by 3 bases; junction bases not matched to a gene: 1. CDR3 length: 13 amino acids. The chain's CDR3 is CASSFGTDTEAFF. The CDR3 coding sequence is TGTGCCAGCAGCTTCGGGACAGACACTGAAGCTTTCTTT.

The chain employs TRBV14 and TRBJ2-5; 12 bases agree with TRBD2. Germline V gives CDR1 SGHDN, CDR2 FVKESK. CDR3 size: 17 residues. V dropped 1 base and J dropped 2; count of bases not matched to a gene: 5. CDR3 amino acids: CASSQGLAGDNQETQYF. The DNA of the CDR3 is TGTGCCAGCAGCCAAGGACTAGCGGGAGACAATCAAGAGACCCAGTACTTC.

The rearrangement joins TRBV6-1 to TRBJ1-5, with D uncertain. The CDR3 has 13 residues. The germline V gene encodes CDR1 MNHNS and CDR2 SASEGT. Trimming took 5 bases from V and 4 from J, leaving 9 bases between them. CDR3 bases: TGTGCCAGCAGTAAAACCTCGAATCAGCCCCAGCATTTT. This sequence encodes CASSKTSNQPQHF.

This clone was picked up a small number of times. DNA of the CDR3: TGTGCCAGCAGCTCCCGACTAGCGGGCTACGAGCAGTACTTC. It codes for CASSSRLAGYEQYF. The chain recombines TRBV11-2 with TRBJ2-7, with 10 bases aligning to TRBD2. The germline gives CDR1 SGHAT, CDR2 FQNNGV. V lost 4 bases to trimming and J lost 3 bases; unmatched junction nucleotides: 3. The CDR3 totals 14 residues. Complete variable domain (other parts from reference TRBV11-2 and TRBJ2-7): EAGVAQSPRYKIIEKRQSVAFWCNPISGHATLYWYQQILGQGPKLLIQFQNNGVVDDSQLPKDRFSAERLKGVDSTLKIQPAKLEDSAVYLCASSSRLAGYEQYFGPGTRLTVT.

The J gene is TRBJ2-3, the V gene TRBV11-3; D might be TRBD2 (5 bases). The length of the CDR3 is 13 residues. The ends were cut back, 4 bases at V and 3 bases at J, with 8 bases in the middle. Germline V lookup: CDR1 SGHNT, CDR2 YENEEA. In DNA form, the CDR3 reads TGTGCCAGCAGCTCGGGAATTACAGATACGCAGTATTTT. Protein: CASSSGITDTQYF.

The chain combines TRBV10-2 with TRBJ2-3; 7 bases match TRBD1. With V trimmed by 4 bases and J by 11 bases, 6 bases remained unmatched. The CDR3 is made up of 12 amino acids. Germline V gene lookup returns CDR1 WSHSY and CDR2 SAAADI. The CDR3 reads CASSARDSGQYF. The CDR3 region has the DNA TGCGCCAGCAGTGCAAGGGACAGTGGGCAGTATTTT.

This chain connects TRBV4-3 to TRBJ1-6, with no clear D. V lost 0 bases and J lost 0, with 9 bases in between. The CDR3 has 17 amino acids. CDR1 LGHNA and CDR2 YSLEER come from the germline V gene. The CDR3 sequence: CASSQDYLSSYNSPLHF. CDR3 coding DNA: TGCGCCAGCAGCCAAGATTACCTAAGCTCCTATAATTCACCCCTCCACTTT.

The V and J genes are TRBV6-5 and TRBJ2-5, with D perhaps matching TRBD2 (6 bases). Germline loops: CDR1 MNHEY, CDR2 SVGAGI. Deletions cut 6 bases from V and 2 bases from J, with 16 bases between. The CDR3 totals 15 residues. The CDR3 region is CASSRLTGDQETQYF. CDR3 in DNA: TGTGCCAGCAGCCGTTTGACGGGGGATCAAGAGACCCAGTACTTC.

This clone appeared once. Its ends do not fully match the called genes, so a read error is possible. This sequence joins TRBV5-1 and TRBJ2-7; D remains unclear. This CDR3 contains 12 residues. The V gene's germline CDR1 is SGHRS and CDR2 YFSETQ. The CDR3 loop reads CASSPPSDEQYF. The CDR3, as DNA: TGCGCCAGCAGCCCCCCCTCCGACGAGCAGTACTTC.